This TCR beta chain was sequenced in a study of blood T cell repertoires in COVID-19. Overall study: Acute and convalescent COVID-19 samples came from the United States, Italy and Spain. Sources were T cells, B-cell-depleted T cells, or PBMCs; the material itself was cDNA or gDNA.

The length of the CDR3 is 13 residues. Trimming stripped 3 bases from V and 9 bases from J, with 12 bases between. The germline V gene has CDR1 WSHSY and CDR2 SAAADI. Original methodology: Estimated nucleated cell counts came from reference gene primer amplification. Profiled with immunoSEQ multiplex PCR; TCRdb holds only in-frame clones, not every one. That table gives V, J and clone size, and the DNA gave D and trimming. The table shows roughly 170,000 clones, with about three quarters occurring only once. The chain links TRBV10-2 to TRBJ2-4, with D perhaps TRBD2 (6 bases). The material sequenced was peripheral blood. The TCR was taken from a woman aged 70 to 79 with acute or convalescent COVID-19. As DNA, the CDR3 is TGCGCCAGCAGTGACGGGGGAGGACCCATTCAGTACTTC. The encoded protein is CASSDGGGPIQYF.